This TCR beta chain was retrieved from a study of blood T cell repertoires in COVID-19. Overall study: PBMCs, B-cell-depleted T cells, or T cells were the source of the cDNA or gDNA that made up the material.

Donors were grouped by their self-reported clinical history. Sequenced by immunoSEQ multiplex PCR; TCRdb stores in-frame clones only, minus some. The data contain 310,000 or so clones, around 86% of them singletons. This CDR3 is 17 amino acids long. V dropped 0 bases and J dropped 9 bases, with 24 bases sitting between them. Germline loops: CDR1 SGHKS, CDR2 YYEKEE (reference sequence). Sequences were obtained from PBMCs or T cells enriched from blood (not recorded which). The chain has TRBV5-5 and TRBJ1-2; D may be TRBD1 (6 bases). This clonotype originated in a woman between 18 and 29 years old who had recovered from COVID-19. The CDR3 DNA reads TGTGCCAGCAGCTTGGTCGTTGGGGAGACAGGCTCTATCAGCTACACCTTC. Its protein is CASSLVVGETGSISYTF.